The 10 T cell receptor beta chains below all came from one sample that was sequenced in a study of immune cell composition in non-small cell lung cancer. Here immunoSEQ multiplex PCR was the method, and the copy in TCRdb shows in-frame clones only, minus some. The sample comprises roughly 2,600 clones, around 75% of which are singletons, and around 12% rests with the top ten. Normal lung was sampled as far from the tumour as possible, at least 3 cm. The sample was non-adjacent lung tissue. The source is a human donor with non-small cell lung cancer.

CDR3 sequence reads: CASSPVGGGYTF. The CDR3 DNA follows: TGTGCCAGCAGCCCCGTAGGCGGTGGCTACACCTTC. This rearrangement joins TRBV7-2 to TRBJ1-2; D ambiguous. The CDR3 contains 12 residues. CDR1 and CDR2 from the germline V gene are SGHTA and FQGNSA. V was trimmed by 5 bases and J by 7 bases, leaving 11 bases between them.

CDR3 sequence (DNA): TGTGCCAGCAGCTCAAGCTTGACGATAACAGATTACGAGCAGTACTTC. Its protein product is CASSSSLTITDYEQYF. V is TRBV25-1 and J is TRBJ2-7; no reliable D call. V gave up 6 bases and J gave up 4 bases, with 22 bases separating them. Germline V CDR1 and CDR2: MGHDK, SYGVNS. The CDR3 spans 16 residues.

This clone was recorded a few times. The V and J genes are TRBV13 and TRBJ1-2; D unclear. Germline V gene data show CDR1 as PRHDT and CDR2 as FYEKMQ (reference sequence). CDR3 length: 14 residues. V was cut by 0 bases and J by 3 bases, with 8 bases left in between. The CDR3 region has the DNA TGTGCCAGCAGCTTAGGTCTACTGGACTATGGCTACACCTTC. Its protein is CASSLGLLDYGYTF.

As regards this clone: Relative to the germline gene, one junction end is altered; a read error may explain this. This chain joins TRBV7-7 and TRBJ2-7; 8 bases fit TRBD2. Germline V gene sequence: CDR1 SSHAT, CDR2 FNYEAQ (reference sequence). This CDR3 has 13 amino acids. This CDR3 is CASSRDRGGEQYF. The CDR3 DNA reads TGTGCTAGCAGCCGCGATCGGGGGGGGGAGCAGTACTTC.

The chain combines TRBV9 with TRBJ1-2, with D uncertain. The CDR3 has 14 residues. V lost 4 bases and J lost 4, with 14 bases in between. The germline V gene has CDR1 SGDLS and CDR2 YYNGEE. The CDR3 DNA is TGTGCCAGCAGCCCCGGTGGGAGTGGCTATGGCTACACCTTC. It yields the protein CASSPGGSGYGYTF.

The chain has TRBV7-9 and TRBJ2-5; TRBD1 is a possible D gene (5 bases). V lost 5 bases and J lost 1, with 11 bases in between. The CDR3 has 14 amino acids. The germline CDR1 and CDR2 sequences are SEHNR and FQNEAQ (reference sequence). CDR3 coding DNA: TGTGCCAGCAGCCTCCAGGGTTTCCAAGAGACCCAGTACTTC. Translation gives CASSLQGFQETQYF.

The chain joins TRBV5-1 to TRBJ2-7, with 10 bases lining up with TRBD1. Germline V gene sequence: CDR1 SGHRS, CDR2 YFSETQ. Trimming took 4 bases from V and 6 from J; bases not matched to a gene: 10. CDR3 length: 15 amino acids. CDR3 in amino acids: CASSATGTGVSEQYF. The CDR3 coding sequence is TGCGCCAGCAGCGCGACCGGGACAGGGGTCTCCGAGCAGTACTTC.

The rearrangement uses TRBV5-5 and TRBJ1-5; D is possibly TRBD1 (5 bases). The CDR3 extends over 15 amino acids. With 4 bases removed from V and 2 bases from J, the gap between germline ends came to 13 bases. Per the germline V gene, CDR1 is SGHKS and CDR2 is YYEKEE (reference sequence). The CDR3 region is CASSVGGDGNQPQHF. CDR3 bases: TGTGCCAGCAGCGTGGGGGGGGACGGCAATCAGCCCCAGCATTTT.

This sequence joins TRBV9 and TRBJ2-7; tentative D call: TRBD2 (5 bases). Between the trimmed V and J ends, which lost 4 bases and 4 bases, there was a span of 18 bases. Germline lookup yields CDR1 SGDLS and CDR2 YYNGEE. The CDR3 totals 15 residues. CDR3 protein: CASSLRDDYRYEQYF. In DNA form, the CDR3 reads TGTGCCAGCAGCCTAAGAGACGACTACCGATACGAGCAGTACTTC.

The J gene is TRBJ1-1, the V gene TRBV2, with no clear D. The CDR3 runs to 16 residues. CDR1 is SNHLY, CDR2 FYNNEI, per germline. V gave up 5 bases and J gave up 7 bases, with 23 bases separating them. The CDR3 loop is CASSPLSTRNESEAFF. CDR3 nucleotides: TGTGCCAGCAGTCCACTATCGACCCGTAACGAGAGTGAAGCTTTCTTT.